This TCR beta chain was observed in a study of untreated major depressive disorder. The protocol was immunoSEQ multiplex PCR, while the TCRdb copy is restricted to in-frame clones and leaves out a portion. The table records about 18,000 clones, about 84% of them present only once. The sample comprised CD4+ T cells from PBMCs. The TCR sequence derives from a woman under 40 in good health.

The CDR3 DNA is TGTGCCAGCAGCCCAGGGGGTAGCAATCAGCCCCAGCATTTT. Translation: CASSPGGSNQPQHF. The chain has TRBV6-1 and TRBJ1-5, with TRBD1 matching over 7 bases. Trimming at V came to 6 bases and at J to 0 bases, leaving 2 bases not matched to a gene. The length of the CDR3 is 14 residues. Germline values: CDR1 MNHNS, CDR2 SASEGT.